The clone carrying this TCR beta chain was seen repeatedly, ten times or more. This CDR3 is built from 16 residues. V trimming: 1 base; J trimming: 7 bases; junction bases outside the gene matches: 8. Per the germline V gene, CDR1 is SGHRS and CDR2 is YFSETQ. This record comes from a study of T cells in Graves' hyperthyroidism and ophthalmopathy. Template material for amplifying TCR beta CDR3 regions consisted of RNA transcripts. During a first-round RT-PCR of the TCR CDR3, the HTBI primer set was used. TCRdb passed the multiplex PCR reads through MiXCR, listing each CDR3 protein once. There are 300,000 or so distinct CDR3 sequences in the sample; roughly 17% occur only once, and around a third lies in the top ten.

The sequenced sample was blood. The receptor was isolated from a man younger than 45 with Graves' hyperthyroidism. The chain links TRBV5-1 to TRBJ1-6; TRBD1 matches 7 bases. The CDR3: CASSLSSGTENSPLHF. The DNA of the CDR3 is TGCGCCAGCAGCTTGTCATCCGGGACAGAGAATTCACCCCTCCACTTT.